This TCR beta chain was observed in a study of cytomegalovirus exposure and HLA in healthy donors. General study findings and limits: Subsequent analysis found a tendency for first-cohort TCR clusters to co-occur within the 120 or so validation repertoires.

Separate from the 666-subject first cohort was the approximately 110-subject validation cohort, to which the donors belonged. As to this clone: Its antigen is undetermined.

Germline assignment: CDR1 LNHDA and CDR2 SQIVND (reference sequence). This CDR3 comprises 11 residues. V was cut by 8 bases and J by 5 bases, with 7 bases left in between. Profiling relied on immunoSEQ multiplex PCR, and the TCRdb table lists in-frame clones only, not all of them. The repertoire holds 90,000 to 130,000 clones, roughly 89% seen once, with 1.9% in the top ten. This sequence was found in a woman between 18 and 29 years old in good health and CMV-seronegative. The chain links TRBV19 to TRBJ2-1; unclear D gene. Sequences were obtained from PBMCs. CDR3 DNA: TGTGCCAGTTTCCAGGACAATGAGCAGTTCTTC. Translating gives CASFQDNEQFF.